These 27 T cell receptor beta chains share one sample of origin, sequenced in a study of neurological immune-mediated disorders. Each CDR3 protein gets one entry after TCRdb re-called the 5' RACE reads with MiXCR. The repertoire holds 20,000 or so distinct CDR3 sequences, with about 2.8% as singletons. Sequenced input: PBMCs. These receptors all come from a woman younger than 30 with multiple sclerosis.

This clonotype was detected only a few times. The conserved phenylalanine or tryptophan is not found at the CDR3 terminus, so this likely reflects a read error. The chain employs TRBV6-5 and TRBJ1-1; D possibly corresponds to TRBD1 (5 bases). Germline-derived CDR1 and CDR2 are MNHEY and SVGAGI. This CDR3 comprises 13 residues. Trimming took 3 bases from V and 1 from J, leaving 6 bases between them. The CDR3 reads CASSYQGNTEAFY. The CDR3 DNA is TGTGCCAGCAGTTATCAGGGGAACACTGAAGCTTTCTAT.

Comments on this clonotype: At one end the junction does not follow the germline gene, possibly because of a read error. The genes are TRBV7-2 and TRBJ2-3; weak D call: TRBD2 (6 bases). Germline V gene lookup returns CDR1 SGHTA and CDR2 FQGNSA. The CDR3 runs 13 residues. CDR3 bases: TGTGCCAGCAGCTTTACTAGCAAAGATACGCAGTATTTT. Translated: CASSFTSKDTQYF.

This clonotype has at least ten counts. The rearrangement links TRBV20-1 to TRBJ2-3; 8 bases match TRBD2. The CDR3 runs to 17 residues. Germline loops: CDR1 DFQATT, CDR2 SNEGSKA (reference sequence). With 2 bases clipped from V and 4 bases from J, the junction kept 14 bases outside the gene matches. The CDR3 loop is CSARWGLGGGRPDTQYF. CDR3 DNA sequence: TGCAGTGCTAGATGGGGCCTCGGCGGGGGGCGGCCAGATACGCAGTATTTT.

This clonotype was counted ten times or more. The chain joins TRBV12-3 or TRBV12-4 to TRBJ1-2, with TRBD1 as a possible D gene (6 bases). The CDR3 runs 14 residues. Between the trimmed V and J ends, which lost 7 bases and 3 bases, there was a span of 15 bases. CDR3 nucleotide sequence: TGTGCCAGCAAATTCTCAGGGGAAGACTATGGCTACACCTTC. Protein: CASKFSGEDYGYTF.

This clonotype was seen a handful of times. This chain links TRBV30 with TRBJ1-6, with D unresolved. Germline assignment: CDR1 GTSNPN and CDR2 SVGIG (reference sequence). Trimming stripped 3 bases from V and 5 bases from J, with 11 bases between. CDR3 length: 14 residues. CDR3 protein: CAWSPPGNNSPLHF. CDR3 DNA: TGTGCCTGGAGCCCCCCGGGGAATAATTCACCCCTCCACTTT.

This clonotype was picked up many times. This sequence joins TRBV11-2 and TRBJ2-1; 8 bases agree with TRBD1. Trimming at V came to 7 bases and at J to 6 bases, leaving 8 bases not matched to a gene. From germline, CDR1 is SGHAT and CDR2 FQNNGV. This CDR3 is built from 14 residues. In DNA form, the CDR3 reads TGTGCCAGCAACATGGACAGGGTCGGCAATGAGCAGTTCTTC. Its protein product is CASNMDRVGNEQFF.

This clonotype has at least ten counts. J is TRBJ1-5 and V is TRBV20-1; D is undetermined. This CDR3 spans 14 amino acids. V was trimmed by 3 bases and J by 2 bases, leaving 11 bases between them. The germline V gene encodes CDR1 DFQATT and CDR2 SNEGSKA (reference sequence). The CDR3 DNA reads as TGCAGTGCTAGGGTAGGTGCTGGCAATCAGCCCCAGCATTTT. Its translation is CSARVGAGNQPQHF.

At least ten counts were recorded for this clonotype. The chain employs TRBV12-3 or TRBV12-4 and TRBJ2-3; a possible D gene is TRBD1 (6 bases). Trimming took off 0 bases at V and 3 bases at J, with 10 bases between the two ends. The CDR3 extends over 15 amino acids. DNA of the CDR3: TGTGCCAGCAGTTTAGCTCGACAGGCTACAGATACGCAGTATTTT. As protein: CASSLARQATDTQYF.

This clonotype was observed at least ten times. The CDR3 DNA follows: TGTGCCAGCAGTGAATTACGGGAAACAGGGGGCACTGAAGCTTTCTTT. Protein: CASSELRETGGTEAFF. The chain carries TRBV25-1 and TRBJ1-1; TRBD1 agrees at 8 bases. The length of the CDR3 is 16 residues. Germline-derived CDR1 and CDR2 are MGHDK and SYGVNS. V shed 1 base, J shed 4 bases, and the junction held 8 bases outside the gene matches.

This clonotype came up many times. The chain carries TRBV29-1 and TRBJ1-1; the D gene is possibly TRBD1 (5 bases). In germline, CDR1 is SQVTM, CDR2 ANQGSEA. The CDR3 spans 13 residues. Between the trimmed V and J ends, which lost 4 bases and 3 bases, there was a span of 12 bases. Here the CDR3 reads CSVGGRTYTEAFF. The CDR3 region has the DNA TGCAGCGTTGGGGGCAGGACCTACACTGAAGCTTTCTTT.

The sample holds a few counts of this clonotype. V is TRBV20-1 and J is TRBJ2-1, with TRBD2 matching 11 bases. Germline V gene sequence: CDR1 DFQATT, CDR2 SNEGSKA (reference sequence). V lost 6 bases, J lost 7 bases, and 17 bases stayed unmatched. CDR3 size: 17 residues. The CDR3 loop is CSAIGTSGGPGVNEQFF. CDR3 DNA sequence: TGCAGTGCAATCGGGACTAGCGGAGGCCCGGGGGTGAATGAGCAGTTCTTC.

Of note for this clonotype: The CDR3 does not end in the conserved phenylalanine or tryptophan, so this is likely a read error. This sequence joins TRBV6-5 and TRBJ2-5; no clear D. Germline V gene data show CDR1 as MNHEY and CDR2 as SVGAGI. With 4 bases removed from V and 2 bases from J, the gap between germline ends came to 20 bases. This CDR3 contains 17 residues. CDR3 sequence reads: CASSLLGMRIRQETQYI. CDR3 DNA sequence: TGTGCCAGCAGTTTACTCGGAATGAGGATCCGTCAAGAGACCCAGTACATC.

The sample holds a few counts of this clonotype. The junction does not match germline at one end; this may be a read error. The V and J genes are TRBV20-1 and TRBJ2-7; D remains ambiguous. The CDR3 runs to 10 residues. CDR1 and CDR2 from the germline V gene are DFQATT and SNEGSKA (reference sequence). The CDR3 DNA is TGCGGTGCCACACCTTACGAGCAGTACTTC. Amino acid sequence: CGATPYEQYF.

This clonotype came up many times. The V call is TRBV5-1, the J call TRBJ2-5; TRBD2 matches at 10 bases. CDR1 and CDR2 from the germline V gene are SGHRS and YFSETQ. The CDR3 totals 16 residues. The V segment lost 0 bases and the J segment 4 bases; nucleotides outside the gene matches: 6. In DNA, the CDR3 is TGCGCCAGCAGCTTGGAGCGGGGGGGCCTCAGAGAGACCCAGTACTTC. Translation gives CASSLERGGLRETQYF.

This clonotype occurred many times. The chain couples TRBV10-3 to TRBJ1-1; 8 positions match TRBD1. V dropped 6 bases and J dropped 0; count of bases not matched to a gene: 12. Germline CDR1 and CDR2: ENHRY and SYGVKD. There are 17 residues in the CDR3. Written as DNA, the CDR3 is TGTGCCATCAGAGGGACAGGCCCGCAGGTCATGAACACTGAAGCTTTCTTT. Translation: CAIRGTGPQVMNTEAFF.

This clonotype was found many times. The chain employs TRBV10-3 and TRBJ2-1, with 13 nucleotides matching TRBD2. The CDR3 runs to 15 residues. Germline lookup yields CDR1 ENHRY and CDR2 SYGVKD. J lost 8 bases, V lost 6 bases, and 7 bases had no gene match. Here the CDR3 reads CAISERLAGGHEQFF. In DNA, the CDR3 is TGTGCCATCAGCGAAAGACTAGCGGGAGGTCATGAGCAGTTCTTC.

This clonotype appeared many times. The chain recombines TRBV7-2 with TRBJ2-3; D is uncertain. The CDR3 is made up of 14 amino acids. Germline lookup yields CDR1 SGHTA and CDR2 FQGNSA. V shed 0 bases and J shed 1 base, with 5 bases lying between them. The CDR3 region is CASSLAVGTDTQYF. The CDR3 DNA reads TGTGCCAGCAGCTTAGCGGTTGGCACAGATACGCAGTATTTT. Drawing the rest from reference TRBV7-2 and TRBJ2-3, the complete variable domain is GAGVSQSPSNKVTEKGKDVELRCDPISGHTALYWYRQSLGQGLEFLIYFQGNSAPDKSGLPSDRFSAERTGGSVSTLTIQRTQQEDSAVYLCASSLAVGTDTQYFGPGTRLTVL.

This clonotype was picked up many times. The rearrangement uses TRBV20-1 and TRBJ2-7, with TRBD1 matching over 9 bases. CDR1 is DFQATT, CDR2 SNEGSKA, per germline (reference sequence). CDR3 length: 15 amino acids. V shed 3 bases, J shed 7 bases, and the junction held 13 bases outside the gene matches. The CDR3 DNA follows: TGCAGTGCTAGGTCCCAGGGACAGGGAAGCGGAGAGCAGTACTTC. Translation: CSARSQGQGSGEQYF.

The sample holds many counts of this clonotype. This chain uses TRBV28 with TRBJ2-1; D is perhaps TRBD1 (5 bases). V lost 6 bases and J lost 7, with 16 bases in between. The CDR3 spans 14 residues. Germline V CDR1 and CDR2: MDHEN, SYDVKM. The CDR3 DNA follows: TGTGCCAGCAGCCCGATTAACAGGCAGAATGAGCAGTTCTTC. This codes for CASSPINRQNEQFF.

This clonotype showed up many times. The rearrangement links TRBV20-1 to TRBJ1-2; D gene uncertain. The CDR3 spans 13 residues. Germline V CDR1 and CDR2: DFQATT, SNEGSKA (reference sequence). V lost 3 bases and J lost 2, with 10 bases in between. CDR3 region: CSASDPLNYGYTF. CDR3 DNA: TGCAGTGCTAGTGACCCGCTGAACTATGGCTACACCTTC.

This clonotype was recorded at least ten times. V and J are TRBV15 and TRBJ1-5; D ambiguous. V was pared by 0 bases and J by 7 bases, with 13 bases between. CDR3 length: 15 residues. The germline CDR1 and CDR2 sequences are LNHNV and YYDKDF (reference sequence). The CDR3 protein is CATSRDQEGRQPQHF. The CDR3 coding sequence is TGTGCCACCAGCAGAGATCAGGAGGGTAGGCAGCCCCAGCATTTT.

At least ten counts were recorded for this clonotype. The V call is TRBV3-1, the J call TRBJ2-5; D is uncertain. The CDR3 totals 13 residues. CDR1 is LGHDT, CDR2 YNNKEL, per germline (reference sequence). V gave up 7 bases and J gave up 2 bases, with 11 bases separating them. CDR3 coding DNA: TGTGCCAGCACCCACCGTGATCAAGAGACCCAGTACTTC. Protein product: CASTHRDQETQYF.

At least ten counts were recorded for this clonotype. The chain combines TRBV12-3 or TRBV12-4 with TRBJ2-3, with D possibly TRBD1 on 6 matching bases. The CDR3 consists of 15 residues. V lost 2 bases and J lost 1, with 10 bases in between. The CDR3 bases are TGTGCCAGCAGTTTAATCAGGGGCGGCACAGATACGCAGTATTTT. Translating it yields CASSLIRGGTDTQYF.

This clonotype was seen repeatedly, ten times or more. The chain joins TRBV5-1 to TRBJ2-2; D remains ambiguous. Trimming left V 3 bases short and J 4 bases short, with 10 bases between. Germline CDR1 reads SGHRS; CDR2 reads YFSETQ. This CDR3 has 14 amino acids. The CDR3 DNA reads TGCGCCAGCAGCTACCGTCCCAGCACCGGGGAGCTGTTTTTT. Amino acid sequence: CASSYRPSTGELFF.

This clonotype was detected ten times or more. It is likely a read error, because the conserved phenylalanine at the end of the CDR3 is missing. The chain uses TRBV6-1 and TRBJ2-3, with D unclear. CDR3 length: 14 residues. From germline, CDR1 is MNHNS and CDR2 SASEGT. V gave up 5 bases and J gave up 2 bases, with 11 bases separating them. This CDR3 is CASSQRLLTDTQYC. The CDR3 region has the DNA TGTGCCAGCAGTCAGAGACTCCTCACAGATACGCAGTATTGT.

The table lists this clonotype with many counts. This chain links TRBV27 with TRBJ2-1; the match to TRBD2 covers 9 bases. CDR3 size: 15 residues. V lost 9 bases, J lost 4 bases, and 10 bases stayed unmatched. Germline V gene sequence: CDR1 MNHEY, CDR2 SMNVEV (reference sequence). The CDR3 DNA reads as TGTGCCAGTAGACTAGCGGTACAAAATTACAATGAGCAGTTCTTC. Translating gives CASRLAVQNYNEQFF.

In this sample, this clonotype turned up many times. The rearrangement links TRBV20-1 to TRBJ2-7; D is perhaps TRBD1 or TRBD2 (5 bases each). The CDR3 runs to 17 residues. Trimming shortened V by 3 bases and J by 4 bases, and 25 bases separated the two germline ends. The germline V gene has CDR1 DFQATT and CDR2 SNEGSKA (reference sequence). DNA for the CDR3: TGCAGTGCTAGGGAAATGCCCCGGGACCCCGGTATATACGAGCAGTACTTC. As protein: CSAREMPRDPGIYEQYF.